Following are 13 T cell receptor beta chains from one sample sequenced in a study of blood T cell repertoires in COVID-19. Sequencing was performed with immunoSEQ multiplex PCR; in TCRdb, only in-frame clones are kept and a portion is missing. The sample has roughly 230,000 clones; roughly 80% are singletons. What was sequenced was peripheral blood. All receptors derive from a woman over 75 with COVID-19, enrolled during active disease.

This clone was counted a single time. The rearrangement joins TRBV3-1 (or the pseudogene TRBV3-2) to TRBJ1-2, with 10 bases aligning to TRBD1. The germline CDR1 and CDR2 sequences are LGHDT and YNNKEL (reference sequence). The CDR3 extends over 13 amino acids. With 6 bases clipped from V and 8 bases from J, the junction kept 6 bases outside the gene matches. The CDR3 here is CASSRQGAEGYTF. Written as DNA, the CDR3 is TGTGCCAGCAGTCGACAGGGGGCGGAAGGCTACACCTTC.

This chain uses TRBV19 with TRBJ1-3; D unresolved. This CDR3 has 12 residues. Trimming shortened V by 6 bases and J by 2 bases, and 5 bases separated the two germline ends. The germline CDR1 and CDR2 sequences are LNHDA and SQIVND (reference sequence). The CDR3 DNA is TGTGCCAGTAGCCCAACTGGAAACACCATATATTTT. Translation gives CASSPTGNTIYF.

The chain uses TRBV30 and TRBJ2-3; 7 nucleotides align to TRBD2. CDR1 and CDR2 from the germline V gene are GTSNPN and SVGIG (reference sequence). Trimming removed 0 bases from V and 2 bases from J; junction bases left unmatched: 8. CDR3 length: 16 amino acids. Here the CDR3 DNA reads TGTGCCTGGAGTGTACTACGGACTAGAGACACAGATACGCAGTATTTT. Protein: CAWSVLRTRDTDTQYF.

This clone was counted between two and nine times. This chain uses TRBV28 with TRBJ1-6, with a weak D call TRBD1 (5 bases). The germline V and J ends were trimmed by 6 bases and 7 bases, with 10 bases remaining between them. CDR1 is MDHEN, CDR2 SYDVKM, per germline. The CDR3 consists of 13 residues. The CDR3 nucleotides are TGTGCCAGCAGGCGGGGGGGAAATTCACCCCTCCACTTT. Translation: CASRRGGNSPLHF.

This rearrangement joins TRBV3-1 (or the pseudogene TRBV3-2) to TRBJ2-1; D unclear. The CDR3 contains 15 residues. Trimming cost V 2 bases and J 0 bases, with 8 bases left between them. Germline-derived CDR1 and CDR2 are LGHDT and YNNKEL (reference sequence). The CDR3 protein is CASSQTTGSYNEQFF. As DNA, the CDR3 is TGTGCCAGCAGCCAAACGACGGGCTCCTACAATGAGCAGTTCTTC.

The genes are TRBV5-1 and TRBJ2-1; 8 bases are shared with TRBD2. CDR3 length: 14 residues. CDR1 and CDR2 from the germline V gene are SGHRS and YFSETQ. Unmatched junction bases numbered 10, after V lost 5 bases and J lost 9 bases. The CDR3 coding sequence is TGCGCCAGCAGATTCGCGGGGACTAGAGGTGAGCAGTTCTTC. This sequence encodes CASRFAGTRGEQFF. The full variable domain, with the rest looked up from reference TRBV5-1 and TRBJ2-1, is KAGVTQTPRYLIKTRGQQVTLSCSPISGHRSVSWYQQTPGQGLQFLFEYFSETQRNKGNFPGRFSGRQFSNSRSEMNVSTLELGDSALYLCASRFAGTRGEQFFGPGTRLTVL.

The V and J genes are TRBV10-3 and TRBJ1-3, with a possible D match to TRBD1 (5 bases). The CDR3 runs to 16 residues. Per germline, CDR1 ENHRY and CDR2 SYGVKD. V was trimmed by 4 bases and J by 0 bases, leaving 13 bases between them. CDR3 sequence (DNA): TGTGCCATCAGTGTTGGGTCCAGGGTCTCTGGAAACACCATATATTTT. Its translation is CAISVGSRVSGNTIYF.

The chain uses TRBV15 and TRBJ2-7; D possibly corresponds to TRBD1 (6 bases). V gave up 5 bases and J gave up 6 bases, with 17 bases separating them. The CDR3 loop spans 14 amino acids. The germline CDR1 and CDR2 sequences are LNHNV and YYDKDF (reference sequence). CDR3: CATSRSQGPLEQYF. CDR3 nucleotide sequence: TGTGCCACCAGCCGTTCACAGGGCCCTCTCGAGCAGTACTTC.

This clone is a singleton in its sample. The genes are TRBV5-1 and TRBJ2-5; TRBD2 aligns across 7 bases. The CDR3 length is 14 residues. The J segment lost 2 bases and the V segment lost 0 bases, leaving 1 base of the junction unmatched. Germline CDR1 SGHRS, CDR2 YFSETQ. The CDR3, as DNA: TGCGCCAGCAGCTTGGTCGGGGGGCAAGAGACCCAGTACTTC. Translation gives CASSLVGGQETQYF.

This chain connects TRBV28 to TRBJ1-2; maybe TRBD1 (6 bases). This CDR3 comprises 15 residues. Deletions cut 10 bases from V and 4 bases from J, with 22 bases between. CDR1 is MDHEN and CDR2 is SYDVKM in the germline V gene. CDR3 DNA: TGTGCCACTAGGGGTTCGACAGGCGACTTCTATGGCTACACCTTC. Residues: CATRGSTGDFYGYTF.

V usage is TRBV5-4 and J usage is TRBJ2-7; D is perhaps TRBD2 (5 bases). The CDR3 has 15 residues. Trimming stripped 2 bases from V and 9 bases from J, with 21 bases between. Germline V gives CDR1 SGHNT, CDR2 YYREEE (reference sequence). CDR3 in amino acids: CASSFKLSEASGQYF. The DNA for the CDR3 is TGTGCCAGCAGCTTTAAACTCTCGGAGGCGTCCGGGCAGTACTTC.

The chain combines TRBV10-1 with TRBJ2-5, with a possible D match to TRBD1 (6 bases). This CDR3 region has 15 residues. Between the trimmed V and J ends, which lost 2 bases and 5 bases, there was a span of 15 bases. Per the germline V gene, CDR1 is WNHNN and CDR2 is SYGVQD (reference sequence). CDR3 DNA: TGCGCCAGCAGTGAGGCACCCGGGACAACGGAGACCCAGTACTTC. Its protein product is CASSEAPGTTETQYF.

V usage is TRBV5-1 and J usage is TRBJ1-1; D is ambiguous. Germline V gives CDR1 SGHRS, CDR2 YFSETQ. This CDR3 has 15 residues. The V end was cut by 0 bases, the J end by 0 bases, with 9 bases between. CDR3 sequence (DNA): TGCGCCAGCAGCTTGGCCGGGGAAATGAACACTGAAGCTTTCTTT. Its translation is CASSLAGEMNTEAFF.